This is a list of T cell receptor beta chains from one sample in a study of shared clonotypes between healthy human individuals. Libraries were prepared by immunoSEQ multiplex PCR; TCRdb keeps only in-frame clonotypes and omits some of them. The profile shows about a million clones, 60% to 85% of them singletons. Sequenced material: memory CD4+ T cells from PBMCs. These receptors were collected from a man younger than 35 in good health. Some clones in this sample may be carry-over from other donors' samples. Each CDR3 is given with its conserved first and last residue. D genes are given only for firm matches. Clone size is stated in some rows and not others, as once, few, many or a class when expanded.

V	D	J	size	CDR3	DNA
TRBV18	.	TRBJ1-2	.	CASSRQASGGYTF	TGTGCCAGCTCACGGCAGGCCTCGGGGGGCTACACCTTC
TRBV30	.	TRBJ2-6	many	CAWSGDPSGANVLTF	TGTGCCTGGAGTGGGGACCCCTCTGGGGCCAACGTCCTGACTTTC
TRBV27	.	TRBJ1-1	many	CASRTEGTEAFF	TGTGCCAGCCGGACGGAGGGCACTGAAGCTTTCTTT
TRBV29-1	TRBD1	TRBJ1-2	.	CSGGQGDYGYTF	TGCAGCGGGGGACAGGGGGACTATGGCTACACCTTC
TRBV9	.	TRBJ1-5	.	CASSPSGGSNQPQHF	TGTGCCAGCAGCCCTAGTGGGGGTAGCAATCAGCCCCAGCATTTT
TRBV28	.	TRBJ2-7	.	CASSLIGSASYEQYF	TGTGCCAGCAGTTTAATCGGGTCGGCCTCCTACGAGCAGTACTTC
TRBV10-3	TRBD2	TRBJ2-7	.	CAISESPSGTSYEQYF	TGTGCCATCAGTGAGTCTCCCAGCGGGACTTCCTACGAGCAGTACTTC
TRBV5-1	.	TRBJ2-2	.	CASSFEGTKINTGELFF	TGCGCCAGCAGCTTCGAAGGGACAAAGATAAACACCGGGGAGCTGTTTTTT
TRBV5-4	.	TRBJ1-2	.	CASSLRTAGIGYTF	TGTGCCAGCAGCTTGCGAACAGCGGGGATTGGCTACACCTTC
TRBV27	.	TRBJ2-7	.	CASSPRPGPYEQYF	TGTGCCAGCAGTCCCCGCCCCGGCCCCTACGAGCAGTACTTC
TRBV6-1	.	TRBJ2-6	.	CASSEVGLPDNVLTF	TGTGCCAGCAGTGAAGTGGGCCTCCCTGACAACGTCCTGACTTTC
TRBV7-9	.	TRBJ1-1	.	CASSLKTNTEAFF	TGTGCCAGCAGCCTAAAAACGAACACTGAAGCTTTCTTT
TRBV7-8	TRBD2	TRBJ2-3	few	CASSLASGTDTQYF	TGTGCCAGCAGCTTAGCTAGCGGGACAGATACGCAGTATTTT
TRBV30	.	TRBJ2-6	.	CAWRVSGANVLTF	TGTGCCTGGAGGGTGTCTGGGGCCAACGTCCTGACTTTC
TRBV2	.	TRBJ1-2	.	CASRPGPYGYTF	TGTGCCAGCAGGCCTGGTCCCTATGGCTACACCTTC
TRBV2	.	TRBJ1-1	.	CASSVVGDTEAFF	TGTGCCAGCAGTGTGGTTGGAGACACTGAAGCTTTCTTT
TRBV28	.	TRBJ1-2	.	CASRGAFPYGYTF	TGTGCCAGCCGGGGGGCTTTTCCCTATGGCTACACCTTC
TRBV15	.	TRBJ1-5	.	CATSPRGGNYQPQHF	TGTGCCACCAGCCCACGAGGCGGGAACTATCAGCCCCAGCATTTT
TRBV11-3	.	TRBJ1-1	.	CASSSHGQNTEAFF	TGTGCCAGCAGCTCGCATGGCCAGAACACTGAAGCTTTCTTT
TRBV10-3	.	TRBJ1-4	.	CATTNAGATNEKLFF	TGTGCCACCACCAACGCTGGCGCAACTAATGAAAAACTGTTTTTT
TRBV9	.	TRBJ1-1	.	CASSPEDSRSSTEAFF	TGTGCCAGCAGCCCCGAGGACAGCCGGTCTAGCACTGAAGCTTTCTTT
TRBV2	TRBD1	TRBJ2-2	few	CASSGLQGPGELFF	TGTGCCAGCAGTGGTTTACAGGGGCCCGGGGAGCTGTTTTTT
TRBV4-1	TRBD1	TRBJ2-1	.	CASSQEPTGEDEQFF	TGCGCCAGCAGCCAAGAGCCGACAGGGGAGGATGAGCAGTTCTTC
TRBV5-6	.	TRBJ1-5	.	CASSPNIVRPQHF	TGTGCCAGCAGCCCAAATATCGTTCGGCCCCAGCATTTT
TRBV6-6	.	TRBJ2-3	.	CASTTPGLGDTQYF	TGTGCCAGCACCACACCGGGGCTCGGGGATACGCAGTATTTT
TRBV5-4	.	TRBJ2-7	.	CASSSTTSSSEQYF	TGTGCCAGCAGCTCAACAACTAGTTCCTCCGAGCAGTACTTC
TRBV6-5	.	TRBJ1-1	.	CASSYRGYTEAFF	TGTGCCAGCAGTTATAGGGGTTACACTGAAGCTTTCTTT
TRBV2	TRBD2	TRBJ2-1	few	CASRDGTSGTYNEQFF	TGTGCCAGCAGGGACGGGACTAGCGGGACTTACAATGAGCAGTTCTTC
TRBV7-2	.	TRBJ2-7	few	CASSLDLTFRSSYEQYF	TGTGCCAGCAGCTTAGATTTGACCTTCCGAAGCTCCTACGAGCAGTACTTC
TRBV9	.	TRBJ2-3	.	CASSPLRRGTDTQYF	TGTGCCAGCAGCCCCCTTCGGAGGGGGACAGATACGCAGTATTTT
TRBV5-6	.	TRBJ2-7	.	CASSLWWQYF	TGTGCCAGCAGCTTGTGGTGGCAGTACTTC
TRBV7-2	.	TRBJ1-2	.	CASSLGRDRGYTF	TGTGCCAGCAGCTTAGGCCGAGACAGGGGCTACACCTTC
TRBV7-2	TRBD1	TRBJ2-7	.	CASSSDRGNYEQYF	TGTGCCAGCAGCTCGGACAGGGGAAACTACGAGCAGTACTTC
TRBV29-1	TRBD1	TRBJ2-7	.	CSVEKDRGLEQYF	TGCAGCGTTGAAAAGGACAGGGGGCTTGAGCAGTACTTC
TRBV6-5	TRBD1	TRBJ2-3	.	CASSQPGQGTDTQYF	TGTGCCAGCAGTCAACCGGGACAGGGTACAGATACGCAGTATTTT
TRBV15	.	TRBJ2-5	.	CATSRDSRPGRNKETQYF	TGTGCCACCAGCAGAGATTCCCGACCGGGTCGCAATAAAGAGACCCAGTACTTC
TRBV7-2	.	TRBJ1-5	.	CASSTTGWSQPQHF	TGTGCCAGCAGTACCACAGGCTGGAGTCAGCCCCAGCATTTT
TRBV2	.	TRBJ2-2	.	CASSGARANTGELFF	TGTGCCAGCAGTGGAGCACGGGCGAACACCGGGGAGCTGTTTTTT
TRBV11-2	TRBD2	TRBJ2-1	.	CASSFRRGLAGEGNEQFF	TGTGCCAGCAGCTTTCGTCGCGGGCTAGCGGGAGAGGGCAATGAGCAGTTCTTC
TRBV28	.	TRBJ2-1	.	CASSSRKYEQFF	TGTGCCAGCAGTTCCCGGAAGTATGAGCAGTTCTTC